Each of the 28 T cell receptor beta chains below was sequenced from the same sample in a study of blood T cells in healthy people across ages. The second PCR ran 7 to 11 cycles with a sample-barcoded 5' primer and J-beta primers. TCRdb reprocessed the 5' RACE reads with MiXCR, giving one entry per CDR3 protein. There are some 920,000 distinct CDR3 sequences in the sample; roughly 51% occur only once, and around a fifth lies in the top ten. The sample taken for sequencing was blood. The receptors were sampled from a woman in her sixties or seventies in good health.

This clonotype occurred a few times. The chain is built from TRBV10-3 and TRBJ2-7; 9 bases fit TRBD2. The junction had 7 bases not matched to a gene; V was cut back by 8 bases and J by 2 bases. The germline V gene encodes CDR1 ENHRY and CDR2 SYGVKD. CDR3 length: 14 amino acids. CDR3 region: CAIRSSGITYEQYF. The CDR3, as DNA: TGTGCCATCCGGTCTAGCGGGATAACCTACGAGCAGTACTTC.

This rearrangement joins TRBV13 to TRBJ2-5; D possibly matches TRBD1 or TRBD2 (5 bases each). The J call is in doubt because the DNA end fits TRBJ2-7 better. The CDR3 is made up of 19 amino acids. CDR1 is PRHDT, CDR2 FYEKMQ, per germline (reference sequence). The CDR3 DNA reads as TGTGCCAGCAGTCCGTTCGACGGGACGGAGGTAAAATATACCTACGAGCAGTACTTC. Amino acid sequence: CASSPFDGTEVKYTYEQYF.

The chain joins TRBV11-2 to TRBJ2-3; 13 bases fit TRBD2. Germline V CDR1 and CDR2: SGHAT, FQNNGV. This CDR3 contains 20 residues. The V and J ends lost 5 bases and 4 bases, in that order; junction bases with no gene match: 18. CDR3 region: CASSPLGLAGVKLYADTQYF. CDR3 coding DNA: TGTGCCAGCAGCCCTCTCGGACTAGCGGGAGTAAAGTTATATGCAGATACGCAGTATTTT.

The chain uses TRBV28 and TRBJ1-5; the D gene is possibly TRBD1 (5 bases). The CDR3 spans 14 residues. CDR1 is MDHEN and CDR2 is SYDVKM in the germline V gene. The ends were cut back, 6 bases at V and 3 bases at J, with 12 bases in the middle. The CDR3 sequence: CASRLEGNNQPQHF. In DNA, the CDR3 is TGTGCCAGCAGGTTAGAGGGGAACAATCAGCCCCAGCATTTT.

V usage is TRBV27 and J usage is TRBJ1-2; no reliable D call. Germline lookup yields CDR1 MNHEY and CDR2 SMNVEV (reference sequence). Trimming removed 4 bases from V and 2 bases from J, with 11 bases in between. The CDR3 sequence is 14 residues long. The CDR3 DNA is TGTGCCAGCAGTTCACCAACAGAAAACTATGGCTACACCTTC. Its protein product is CASSSPTENYGYTF.

The chain links TRBV2 to TRBJ1-5; TRBD1 matches 8 bases. The CDR3 sequence is 15 residues long. Germline CDR1 and CDR2: SNHLY and FYNNEI. The trim removed 6 bases at V and 5 bases at J, leaving 9 bases unmatched. DNA of the CDR3: TGTGCCAGCAGAATGAGGACAGGGCCGGATCAGCCCCAGCATTTT. It is translated as CASRMRTGPDQPQHF.

CDR3: CAISETGGYYNSPLHF. CDR3 in DNA: TGTGCCATCAGTGAGACAGGGGGCTACTATAATTCACCCCTCCACTTT. The rearrangement joins TRBV10-3 to TRBJ1-6, with 9 bases lining up with TRBD1. V dropped 2 bases and J dropped 3; count of bases not matched to a gene: 2. CDR1 and CDR2 (germline): ENHRY, SYGVKD. CDR3 length: 16 amino acids.

This clonotype was counted a few times. The chain recombines TRBV25-1 with TRBJ2-3; D is uncertain. V gave up 3 bases and J gave up 1 base, with 14 bases separating them. Germline V gives CDR1 MGHDK, CDR2 SYGVNS. The CDR3 extends over 16 amino acids. CDR3 sequence (DNA): TGTGCCAGCAGTGAGACCCTAGGTTCGGGCACAGATACGCAGTATTTT. Residues: CASSETLGSGTDTQYF.

The chain joins TRBV7-2 to TRBJ2-7; the D gene is possibly TRBD2 (5 bases). CDR1 SGHTA and CDR2 FQGNSA come from the germline V gene. The CDR3 loop spans 15 amino acids. The V and J ends lost 1 base and 3 bases respectively, with 13 bases between them. The chain's CDR3 is CASSLGGGWGYEQYF. The CDR3 DNA follows: TGTGCCAGCAGCTTAGGAGGCGGGTGGGGCTACGAGCAGTACTTC.

This clonotype occurred a few times. This chain connects TRBV20-1 to TRBJ2-1; no definite D call. CDR3 size: 15 residues. Trimming shortened V by 3 bases and J by 3 bases, and 15 bases separated the two germline ends. Germline V lookup: CDR1 DFQATT, CDR2 SNEGSKA (reference sequence). The DNA of the CDR3 is TGCAGTGCTAGGGGGTCCCGGGTTATCTACAATGAGCAGTTCTTC. This sequence encodes CSARGSRVIYNEQFF.

V usage is TRBV5-1 and J usage is TRBJ2-7, with D uncertain. Per germline, CDR1 SGHRS and CDR2 YFSETQ. V dropped 4 bases and J dropped 1 base, with 12 bases sitting between them. There are 14 residues in the CDR3. The DNA for the CDR3 is TGCGCCAGCAGCCATCTGGACGGGTCCTACGAGCAGTACTTC. Residues: CASSHLDGSYEQYF.

V is TRBV29-1 and J is TRBJ2-7; no clear D gene. This CDR3 spans 13 amino acids. V was pared by 5 bases and J by 6 bases, with 17 bases between. CDR1 and CDR2 from the germline V gene are SQVTM and ANQGSEA. The DNA of the CDR3 is TGCAGCGTTAGGGCAGATCCCTCGGGCGAGCAGTACTTC. Protein: CSVRADPSGEQYF.

This chain joins TRBV6-5 and TRBJ2-1; D might be TRBD1 (6 bases). The germline V gene encodes CDR1 MNHEY and CDR2 SVGAGI. V lost 5 bases, J lost 4 bases, and 15 bases lay in between. The CDR3 is 15 residues long. The CDR3, as DNA: TGTGCCAGCAGTCTTACAGGGCTTACATACAATGAGCAGTTCTTC. It translates to CASSLTGLTYNEQFF.

J is TRBJ2-4 and V is TRBV6-2 or TRBV6-3, with a tentative D call TRBD2 (5 bases). The end of the DNA aligns better with TRBJ2-7, so the J call may be wrong. The length of the CDR3 is 12 residues. The germline V gene encodes CDR1 MNHEY and CDR2 SVGEGT. The CDR3 DNA is TGTGCCAGCGAGGGTCTTTCCCACGAGCAGTACTTC. Amino acid sequence: CASEGLSHEQYF.

This clonotype appeared many times. The chain couples TRBV4-1 to TRBJ2-7; D perhaps matches TRBD2 (5 bases). Trimming took off 0 bases at V and 3 bases at J, with 12 bases between the two ends. Germline CDR1 is MGHRA and CDR2 is YSYEKL. The CDR3 consists of 15 residues. In nucleotides, the CDR3 is TGCGCCAGCAGCCAAGATCTTTCCGAGGGCTACGAGCAGTACTTC. This codes for CASSQDLSEGYEQYF.

J is TRBJ2-3 and V is TRBV11-2; no reliable D call. The CDR3 has 11 amino acids. CDR1 and CDR2 from the germline V gene are SGHAT and FQNNGV. The V gene lost 5 bases and the J gene lost 7 bases, with 7 bases spanning the gap. The CDR3 nucleotides are TGTGCCAGCAGCGAGAGCAATACGCAGTATTTT. Translation: CASSESNTQYF.

The V call is TRBV29-1, the J call TRBJ2-3, with D possibly called TRBD1 or TRBD2 (6 bases each). The CDR3 runs 18 residues. From germline, CDR1 is SQVTM and CDR2 ANQGSEA. V was trimmed by 2 bases and J by 4 bases, leaving 25 bases between them. For the CDR3, the DNA is TGCAGCGTTGAACCTGGTCGGGGGACAAATCCCCCCCCAGATACGCAGTATTTT. Translated, it gives CSVEPGRGTNPPPDTQYF.

This clonotype showed up just a few times. The chain recombines TRBV7-2 with TRBJ2-7, with D tentatively TRBD1 or TRBD2 (5 bases each). Germline CDR1 reads SGHTA; CDR2 reads FQGNSA. The CDR3 has 14 amino acids. V shed 1 base and J shed 2 bases, with 9 bases lying between them. CDR3 DNA sequence: TGTGCCAGCAGCTTAGTGGGACGTGCCTACGAGCAGTACTTC. As protein: CASSLVGRAYEQYF.

Concerning this clonotype itself: A clone one base away is much larger, so this may be a read error. V usage is TRBV7-9 and J usage is TRBJ2-7; 7 positions agree with TRBD2. In germline, CDR1 is SEHNR, CDR2 FQNEAQ (reference sequence). Losses at the gene ends were 5 bases for V and 8 bases for J; bases not matched to a gene: 18. This CDR3 has 16 residues. CDR3: CASSLTSIGRARQQYF. The DNA of the CDR3 is TGTGCCAGCAGCCTGACTTCCATAGGGAGGGCGCGGCAGCAGTACTTC.

The genes are TRBV27 and TRBJ2-5; 9 nucleotides match TRBD2. This CDR3 is 16 amino acids long. The trim removed 5 bases at V and 5 bases at J, leaving 12 bases unmatched. Germline V gives CDR1 MNHEY, CDR2 SMNVEV (reference sequence). The CDR3 sequence is CASSESLAGGWETQYF. The CDR3 region has the DNA TGTGCCAGCAGTGAATCACTAGCGGGTGGCTGGGAGACCCAGTACTTC.

This clonotype was seen only a few times. The rearrangement uses TRBV6-2 or TRBV6-3 and TRBJ1-5, with a possible D match to TRBD1 (6 bases). Between the trimmed V and J ends, which lost 5 bases and 5 bases, there was a span of 16 bases. Germline values: CDR1 MNHEY, CDR2 SVGEGT. The CDR3 sequence is 15 residues long. In DNA form, the CDR3 reads TGTGCCAGCAGTCCGGACAGAATAAAATATCAGCCCCAGCATTTT. Its translation is CASSPDRIKYQPQHF.

The V gene is TRBV7-2, the J gene TRBJ2-5; D remains unclear. CDR1 and CDR2 (germline): SGHTA, FQGNSA. This CDR3 region has 16 residues. V was cut by 2 bases and J by 4 bases, with 17 bases left in between. The CDR3 DNA is TGTGCCAGCAGCTTAATACCGGTAACCTCCGGAGAGACCCAGTACTTC. Its protein product is CASSLIPVTSGETQYF. Using reference TRBV7-2 and TRBJ2-5 for the parts outside the CDR3, the full variable domain is GAGVSQSPSNKVTEKGKDVELRCDPISGHTALYWYRQSLGQGLEFLIYFQGNSAPDKSGLPSDRFSAERTGGSVSTLTIQRTQQEDSAVYLCASSLIPVTSGETQYFGPGTRLLVL.

V and J are TRBV6-2 or TRBV6-3 and TRBJ2-1, with TRBD2 matching over 14 bases. The V segment lost 0 bases and the J segment 9 bases; nucleotides outside the gene matches: 1. Per the germline V gene, CDR1 is MNHEY and CDR2 is SVGEGT. The CDR3 consists of 15 residues. The CDR3 nucleotides are TGTGCCAGCAGTTACTCGGGACTAGCGGGAGTTGAGCAGTTCTTC. Its protein is CASSYSGLAGVEQFF.

This clonotype has more than one count but fewer than ten. The chain is built from TRBV12-3 or TRBV12-4 and TRBJ1-6; unclear D gene. Deletions cut 5 bases from V and 7 bases from J, with 15 bases between. The CDR3 is 15 residues long. The CDR3 coding sequence is TGTGCCAGCAGTCCTTGGAGTACGGGGAATTCACCCCTCCACTTT. Amino acid sequence: CASSPWSTGNSPLHF.

This chain uses TRBV4-3 with TRBJ2-1; D gene unclear. Germline-derived CDR1 and CDR2 are LGHNA and YSLEER. V gave up 0 bases and J gave up 1 base, with 7 bases separating them. The CDR3 runs to 15 residues. The CDR3 spells CASSQDARSYNEQFF. As DNA, the CDR3 is TGCGCCAGCAGCCAAGACGCAAGATCCTACAATGAGCAGTTCTTC.

This clonotype has more than one count but fewer than ten. V is TRBV20-1 and J is TRBJ2-5, with D unclear. This CDR3 comprises 15 residues. CDR1 is DFQATT and CDR2 is SNEGSKA in the germline V gene (reference sequence). V gave up 2 bases and J gave up 0 bases, with 13 bases separating them. The CDR3 is CSARSALGYQETQYF. For the CDR3, the DNA is TGCAGTGCTAGATCGGCGCTAGGATACCAAGAGACCCAGTACTTC.

V and J are TRBV29-1 and TRBJ2-2; D uncertain. Looked up from germline, CDR1 is SQVTM and CDR2 is ANQGSEA. CDR3 length: 13 residues. The V and J ends lost 3 bases and 6 bases respectively, with 11 bases between them. The CDR3 loop is CSVEIRVAGELFF. As DNA, the CDR3 is TGCAGCGTTGAGATTAGGGTGGCCGGGGAGCTGTTTTTT.

Only a few counts were recorded for this clonotype. The V gene is TRBV7-2, the J gene TRBJ2-5; the match to TRBD1 covers 11 bases. The CDR3 is made up of 17 amino acids. V shed 3 bases, J shed 4 bases, and the junction held 10 bases outside the gene matches. Germline lookup yields CDR1 SGHTA and CDR2 FQGNSA. CDR3 sequence (DNA): TGTGCCAGCAGCTTGGGACGCGGGACAGGGGGTCGAGAGACCCAGTACTTC. Translated: CASSLGRGTGGRETQYF.